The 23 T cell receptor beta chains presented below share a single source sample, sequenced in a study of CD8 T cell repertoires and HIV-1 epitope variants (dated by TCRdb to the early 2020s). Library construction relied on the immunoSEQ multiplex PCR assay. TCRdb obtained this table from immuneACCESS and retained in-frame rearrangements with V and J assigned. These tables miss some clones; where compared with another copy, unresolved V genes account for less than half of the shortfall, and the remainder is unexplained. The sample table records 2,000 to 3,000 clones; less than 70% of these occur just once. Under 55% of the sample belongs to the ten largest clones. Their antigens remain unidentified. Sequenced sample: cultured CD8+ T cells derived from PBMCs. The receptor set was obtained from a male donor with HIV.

The CDR3 nucleotides are TGTGCCAGCAGCCCCGGACTAGCCTCCACCACAGATACGCAGTATTTT. Protein sequence: CASSPGLASTTDTQYF. The chain joins TRBV9 to TRBJ2-3, with TRBD2 matching over 8 bases. The CDR3 totals 16 residues. Germline V gene sequence: CDR1 SGDLS, CDR2 YYNGEE. The V segment lost 4 bases and the J segment 2 bases; nucleotides outside the gene matches: 9.

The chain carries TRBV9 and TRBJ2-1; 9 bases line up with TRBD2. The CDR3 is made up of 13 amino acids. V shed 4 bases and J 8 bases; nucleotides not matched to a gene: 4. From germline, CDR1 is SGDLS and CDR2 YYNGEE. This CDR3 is CASSKIAGDEQFF. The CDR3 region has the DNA TGTGCCAGCAGCAAAATAGCGGGAGATGAGCAGTTCTTC.

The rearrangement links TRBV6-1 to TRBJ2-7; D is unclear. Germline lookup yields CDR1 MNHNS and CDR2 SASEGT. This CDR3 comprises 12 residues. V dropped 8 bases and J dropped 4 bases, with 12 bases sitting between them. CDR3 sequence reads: CASLEIAYEQYF. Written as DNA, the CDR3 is TGTGCCAGCCTGGAAATTGCTTACGAGCAGTACTTC.

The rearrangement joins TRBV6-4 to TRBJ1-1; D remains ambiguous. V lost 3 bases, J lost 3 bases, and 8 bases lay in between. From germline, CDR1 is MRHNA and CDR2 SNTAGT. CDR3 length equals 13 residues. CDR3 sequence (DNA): TGTGCCAGCAGTGAGGGTAGGGACACTGAAGCTTTCTTT. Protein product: CASSEGRDTEAFF.

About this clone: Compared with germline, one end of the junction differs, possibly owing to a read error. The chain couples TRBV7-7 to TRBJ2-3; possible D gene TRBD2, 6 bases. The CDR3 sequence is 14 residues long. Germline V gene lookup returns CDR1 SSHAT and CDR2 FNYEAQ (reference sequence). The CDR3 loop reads CASSLEGSTDTQYF. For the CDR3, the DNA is TGTGCTAGCAGCTTGGAGGGGTCCACAGATACGCAGTATTTT.

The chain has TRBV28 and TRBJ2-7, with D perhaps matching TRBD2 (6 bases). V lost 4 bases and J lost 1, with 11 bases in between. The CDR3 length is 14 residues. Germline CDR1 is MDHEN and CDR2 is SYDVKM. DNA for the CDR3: TGTGCCAGCAGTTGGGGGGACGGGTCCTACGAGCAGTACTTC. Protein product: CASSWGDGSYEQYF. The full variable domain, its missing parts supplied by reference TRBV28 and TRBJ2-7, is DVKVTQSSRYLVKRTGEKVFLECVQDMDHENMFWYRQDPGLGLRLIYFSYDVKMKEKGDIPEGYSVSREKKERFSLILESASTNQTSMYLCASSWGDGSYEQYFGPGTRLTVT.

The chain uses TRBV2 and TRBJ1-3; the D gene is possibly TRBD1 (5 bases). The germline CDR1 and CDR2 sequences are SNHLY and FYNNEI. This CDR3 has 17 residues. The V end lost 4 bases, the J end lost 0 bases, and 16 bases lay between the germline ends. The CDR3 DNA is TGTGCCAGCAGTGCCTCGGCCAGGGCCCTCTCTGGAAACACCATATATTTT. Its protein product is CASSASARALSGNTIYF.

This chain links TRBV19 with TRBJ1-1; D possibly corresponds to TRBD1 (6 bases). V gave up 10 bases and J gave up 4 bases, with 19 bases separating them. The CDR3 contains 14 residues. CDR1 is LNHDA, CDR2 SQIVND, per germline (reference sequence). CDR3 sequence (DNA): TGTGCCACCTGGACATCCAGGGGCGGCACTGAAGCTTTCTTT. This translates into CATWTSRGGTEAFF.

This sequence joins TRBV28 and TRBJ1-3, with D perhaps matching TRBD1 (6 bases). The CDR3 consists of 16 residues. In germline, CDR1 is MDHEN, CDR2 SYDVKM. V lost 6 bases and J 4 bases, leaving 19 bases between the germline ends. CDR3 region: CASRGPGQLSGNTIYF. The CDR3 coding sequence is TGTGCCAGCAGGGGACCCGGACAGTTGTCAGGAAACACCATATATTTT.

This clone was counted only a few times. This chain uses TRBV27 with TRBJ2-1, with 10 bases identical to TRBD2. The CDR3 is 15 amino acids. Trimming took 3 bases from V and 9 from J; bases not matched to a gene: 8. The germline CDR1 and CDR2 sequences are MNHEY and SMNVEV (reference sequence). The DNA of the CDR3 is TGTGCCAGCAGTTTTACCAGCGGGGGGGCGAGTGAGCAGTTCTTC. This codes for CASSFTSGGASEQFF.

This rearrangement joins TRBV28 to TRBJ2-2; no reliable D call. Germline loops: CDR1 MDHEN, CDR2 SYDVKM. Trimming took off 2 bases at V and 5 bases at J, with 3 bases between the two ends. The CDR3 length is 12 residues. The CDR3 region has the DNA TGTGCCAGCAGTTTAGAGACCGGGGAGCTGTTTTTT. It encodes CASSLETGELFF.

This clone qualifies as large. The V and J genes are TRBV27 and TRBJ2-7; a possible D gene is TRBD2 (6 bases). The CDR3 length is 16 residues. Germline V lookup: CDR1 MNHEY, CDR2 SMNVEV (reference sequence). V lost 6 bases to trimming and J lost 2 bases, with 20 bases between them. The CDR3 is CASSLTSGTFAYEQYF. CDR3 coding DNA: TGTGCCAGCAGCTTAACCTCAGGGACTTTCGCCTACGAGCAGTACTTC.

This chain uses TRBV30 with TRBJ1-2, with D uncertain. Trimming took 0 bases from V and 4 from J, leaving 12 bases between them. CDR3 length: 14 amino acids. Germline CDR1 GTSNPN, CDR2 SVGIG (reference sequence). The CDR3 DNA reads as TGTGCCTGGAGTGTATGGGGAGACGCCTATGGCTACACCTTC. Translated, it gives CAWSVWGDAYGYTF.

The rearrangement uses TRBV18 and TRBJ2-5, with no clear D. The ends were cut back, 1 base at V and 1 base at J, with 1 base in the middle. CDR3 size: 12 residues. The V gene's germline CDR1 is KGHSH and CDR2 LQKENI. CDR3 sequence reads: CASSPLQETQYF. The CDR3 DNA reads TGTGCCAGCTCACCACTCCAAGAGACCCAGTACTTC.

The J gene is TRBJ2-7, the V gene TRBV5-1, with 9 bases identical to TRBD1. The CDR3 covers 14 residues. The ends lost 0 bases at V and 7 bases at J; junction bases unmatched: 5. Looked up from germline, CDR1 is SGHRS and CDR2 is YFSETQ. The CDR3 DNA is TGCGCCAGCAGCTTGGGGACAGGGGAGTTGGAGCAGTACTTC. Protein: CASSLGTGELEQYF.

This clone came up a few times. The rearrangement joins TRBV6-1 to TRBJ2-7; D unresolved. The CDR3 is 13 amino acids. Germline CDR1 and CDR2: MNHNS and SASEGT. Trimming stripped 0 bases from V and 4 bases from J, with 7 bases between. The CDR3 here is CASSEATAYEQYF. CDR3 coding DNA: TGTGCCAGCAGTGAAGCGACCGCATACGAGCAGTACTTC.

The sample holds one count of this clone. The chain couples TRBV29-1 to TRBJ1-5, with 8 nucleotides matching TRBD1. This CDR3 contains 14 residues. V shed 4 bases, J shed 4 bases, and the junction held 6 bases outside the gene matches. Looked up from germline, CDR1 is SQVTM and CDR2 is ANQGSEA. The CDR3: CSVGAGGLNQPQHF. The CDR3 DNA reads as TGCAGCGTTGGGGCAGGGGGCCTTAATCAGCCCCAGCATTTT.

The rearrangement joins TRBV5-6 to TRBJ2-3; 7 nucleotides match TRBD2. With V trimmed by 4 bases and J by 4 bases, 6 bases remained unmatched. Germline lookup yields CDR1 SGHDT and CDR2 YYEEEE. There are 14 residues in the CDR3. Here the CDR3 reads CASSQGGSSDTQYF. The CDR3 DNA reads TGTGCCAGCAGCCAAGGCGGGAGCTCAGATACGCAGTATTTT.

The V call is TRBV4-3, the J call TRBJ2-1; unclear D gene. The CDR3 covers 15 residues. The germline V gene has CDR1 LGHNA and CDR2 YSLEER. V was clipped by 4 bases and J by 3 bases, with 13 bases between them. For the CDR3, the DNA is TGCGCCAGCAGCCCCATGGTAGGGAACTACAATGAGCAGTTCTTC. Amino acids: CASSPMVGNYNEQFF.

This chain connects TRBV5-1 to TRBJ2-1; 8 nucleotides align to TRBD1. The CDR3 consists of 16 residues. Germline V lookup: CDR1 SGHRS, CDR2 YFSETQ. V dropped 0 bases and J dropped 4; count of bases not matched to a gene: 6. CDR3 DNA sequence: TGCGCCAGCAGCTTGGGGCGGGACAGGTTATACAATGAGCAGTTCTTC. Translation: CASSLGRDRLYNEQFF.

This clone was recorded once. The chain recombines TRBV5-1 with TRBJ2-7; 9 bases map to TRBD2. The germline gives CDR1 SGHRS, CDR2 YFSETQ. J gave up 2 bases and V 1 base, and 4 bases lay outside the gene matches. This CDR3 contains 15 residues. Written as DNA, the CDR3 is TGCGCCAGCAGCTTGATGGCGGGAGGGCCCTACGAGCAGTACTTC. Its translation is CASSLMAGGPYEQYF.

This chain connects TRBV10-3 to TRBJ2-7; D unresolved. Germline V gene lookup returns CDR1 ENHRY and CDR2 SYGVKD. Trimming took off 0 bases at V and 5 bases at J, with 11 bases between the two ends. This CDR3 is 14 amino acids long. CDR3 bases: TGTGCCATCAGTGAGTCTCTTTTGGCAGACGAGCAGTACTTC. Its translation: CAISESLLADEQYF.

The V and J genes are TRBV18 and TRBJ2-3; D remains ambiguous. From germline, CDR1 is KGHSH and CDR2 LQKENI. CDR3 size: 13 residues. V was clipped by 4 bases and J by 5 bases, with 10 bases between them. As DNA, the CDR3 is TGTGCCAGCTCACTTTTGTGGCGAGATACGCAGTATTTT. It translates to CASSLLWRDTQYF.